The 25 T cell receptor beta chains given below trace back to one sample, sequenced in a study of early T cells in non-severe SARS-CoV-2 infection. TCRdb re-analysed the 5' RACE reads in MiXCR, keeping a single row per CDR3 protein. The sample lists about 68,000 distinct CDR3 sequences, roughly an eighth occurring once. Specimen: whole blood. The source is an adult who was a healthcare worker with PCR-confirmed SARS-CoV-2 infection or an uninfected control (not recorded which).

This clonotype was seen a handful of times. V usage is TRBV25-1 and J usage is TRBJ2-2; D gene uncertain. The CDR3 loop spans 13 amino acids. Trimming shortened V by 4 bases and J by 4 bases, and 7 bases separated the two germline ends. Germline CDR1 is MGHDK and CDR2 is SYGVNS. CDR3 sequence: CASSGWGTGELFF. The CDR3 DNA is TGTGCCAGCAGTGGGTGGGGCACCGGGGAGCTGTTTTTT.

Many counts were recorded for this clonotype. The rearrangement uses TRBV7-6 and TRBJ1-1; 7 bases line up with TRBD1. Germline CDR1 reads SGHVS; CDR2 reads FNYEAQ. Trimming at V came to 5 bases and at J to 4 bases, leaving 1 base not matched to a gene. This CDR3 is 12 amino acids long. CDR3 sequence (DNA): TGTGCCAGCAGCGAGGGGGCCACTGAAGCTTTCTTT. Translation: CASSEGATEAFF.

This clonotype showed up just a few times. The chain joins TRBV11-2 to TRBJ2-7; 7 bases map to TRBD1. J was trimmed by 4 bases and V by 5 bases; bases with no gene match: 14. Germline CDR1 SGHAT, CDR2 FQNNGV. This CDR3 spans 16 amino acids. CDR3 residues: CASSRAAQGVRYEQYF. CDR3 nucleotide sequence: TGTGCCAGCAGCCGAGCGGCCCAGGGGGTGCGGTACGAGCAGTACTTC.

The rearrangement uses TRBV5-4 and TRBJ2-5; no definite D call. CDR1 and CDR2 from the germline V gene are SGHNT and YYREEE (reference sequence). V shed 4 bases and J shed 2 bases, with 9 bases lying between them. The CDR3 consists of 13 residues. CDR3 nucleotides: TGTGCCAGCAGCGGACGCCTACAAGAGACCCAGTACTTC. Translated, it gives CASSGRLQETQYF. Full variable domain (rest looked up from reference TRBV5-4 and TRBJ2-5): ETGVTQSPTHLIKTRGQQVTLRCSSQSGHNTVSWYQQALGQGPQFIFQYYREEENGRGNFPPRFSGLQFPNYSSELNVNALELDDSALYLCASSGRLQETQYFGPGTRLLVL.

This clonotype was recorded at least ten times. The CDR3 protein is CASSEPPEGYYGYTF. For the CDR3, the DNA is TGTGCCAGCAGTGAACCCCCGGAGGGGTACTATGGCTACACCTTC. The gene calls are TRBV6-1 and TRBJ1-2, with D perhaps matching TRBD1 (5 bases). Germline lookup yields CDR1 MNHNS and CDR2 SASEGT. CDR3 length: 15 amino acids. V dropped 2 bases and J dropped 3 bases, with 13 bases sitting between them.

At least ten counts were recorded for this clonotype. The chain carries TRBV6-6 and TRBJ1-6; possibly TRBD1 for D (5 bases). The ends were cut back, 4 bases at V and 2 bases at J, with 15 bases in the middle. The CDR3 runs to 17 residues. Looked up from germline, CDR1 is MNHNY and CDR2 is SVGAGI (reference sequence). The CDR3 DNA reads TGTGCCAGCAGTTTCATAGACAGCCCACCCTATAATTCACCCCTCCACTTT. It translates to CASSFIDSPPYNSPLHF.

This clonotype has a handful of counts. This chain uses TRBV10-3 with TRBJ2-1; D remains ambiguous. This CDR3 spans 13 amino acids. Germline-derived CDR1 and CDR2 are ENHRY and SYGVKD. Trimming cost V 0 bases and J 9 bases, with 9 bases left between them. The CDR3 protein is CAISESGTSEQFF. The CDR3 nucleotides are TGTGCCATCAGTGAGTCTGGCACGAGTGAGCAGTTCTTC.

This clonotype was observed at least ten times. This sequence joins TRBV7-6 and TRBJ2-3; 9 bases are a match to TRBD2. The V segment lost 5 bases and the J segment 4 bases; nucleotides outside the gene matches: 10. Germline-derived CDR1 and CDR2 are SGHVS and FNYEAQ. The CDR3 consists of 16 residues. The CDR3 loop is CASSPLRRGGADTQYF. As DNA, the CDR3 is TGTGCCAGCAGCCCCCTCCGGCGGGGGGGGGCAGATACGCAGTATTTT.

Notes on this clonotype: This clone may be a read error of a much larger clone one base away. This chain joins TRBV7-2 and TRBJ1-4; TRBD1 matches at 7 bases. Unmatched junction bases numbered 6, after V lost 5 bases and J lost 6 bases. The CDR3 loop spans 14 amino acids. Germline V gene sequence: CDR1 SGHTA, CDR2 FQGNSA. CDR3 coding DNA: TGTGCCAGCAGCCCGACAGGGAGTTATGAAAAACTGTTTTTT. Its translation: CASSPTGSYEKLFF. Drawing the rest from reference TRBV7-2 and TRBJ1-4, the complete variable domain is GAGVSQSPSNKVTEKGKDVELRCDPISGHTALYWYRQSLGQGLEFLIYFQGNSAPDKSGLPSDRFSAERTGGSVSTLTIQRTQQEDSAVYLCASSPTGSYEKLFFGSGTQLSVL.

This clonotype has a handful of counts. The rearrangement links TRBV7-2 to TRBJ1-1; weak D call: TRBD1 (5 bases). The CDR3 covers 13 residues. Trimming removed 5 bases from V and 2 bases from J, with 9 bases in between. CDR1 and CDR2 (germline): SGHTA, FQGNSA. The CDR3 protein is CASSRGGNTEAFF. As DNA, the CDR3 is TGTGCCAGCAGCAGGGGAGGAAACACTGAAGCTTTCTTT.

This clonotype was observed a handful of times. V and J are TRBV2 and TRBJ2-3, with 11 nucleotides matching TRBD2. This CDR3 contains 15 residues. Looked up from germline, CDR1 is SNHLY and CDR2 is FYNNEI. The junction had 6 bases not matched to a gene; V was cut back by 7 bases and J by 3 bases. The CDR3 reads CASKWGTSGTDTQYF. The CDR3 DNA follows: TGTGCCAGCAAATGGGGGACTAGCGGAACAGATACGCAGTATTTT.

A word on this clonotype: Possible read error: a much larger clone is one base away. This rearrangement joins TRBV3-1 to TRBJ2-7; 7 positions match TRBD2. Germline V gene lookup returns CDR1 LGHDT and CDR2 YNNKEL (reference sequence). CDR3 length equals 15 residues. The CDR3 here is CASSPPSGASYEQHF. CDR3 coding DNA: TGTGCCAGCAGCCCTCCCAGCGGGGCTTCCTACGAGCAGCACTTC.

This clonotype has only a few counts. The chain recombines TRBV7-3 with TRBJ1-5; no clear D. V lost 5 bases and J lost 4, with 9 bases in between. The CDR3 totals 13 residues. Germline V gene lookup returns CDR1 SGHTA and CDR2 FQGTGA. In DNA form, the CDR3 reads TGTGCCAGCAGCATGTACCCTAATCAGCCCCAGCATTTT. It codes for CASSMYPNQPQHF.

This clonotype was detected many times. The rearrangement links TRBV20-1 to TRBJ2-4; D is possibly TRBD2 (6 bases). This CDR3 contains 14 residues. Trimming shortened V by 3 bases and J by 0 bases, and 9 bases separated the two germline ends. Germline V gene lookup returns CDR1 DFQATT and CDR2 SNEGSKA (reference sequence). The CDR3 nucleotides are TGCAGTGCTAGTTTGGGACTAGCCAAAAACATTCAGTACTTC. Translation gives CSASLGLAKNIQYF.

This clonotype occurred a few times. The chain joins TRBV18 to TRBJ1-1, with D possibly TRBD1 on 5 matching bases. The length of the CDR3 is 13 residues. V was shortened by 4 bases and J by 3 bases, with 9 bases between the two germline ends. CDR1 KGHSH and CDR2 LQKENI come from the germline V gene. Written as DNA, the CDR3 is TGTGCCAGCTCACAGGGGCTTGACACTGAAGCTTTCTTT. Translating it yields CASSQGLDTEAFF.

Here the CDR3 reads CAIRGTGADTQYF. CDR3 nucleotides: TGTGCCATCAGGGGCACAGGGGCGGATACGCAGTATTTT. This chain uses TRBV10-3 with TRBJ2-3, with TRBD1 matching over 7 bases. The CDR3 is made up of 13 amino acids. The V gene end was trimmed by 6 bases and the J gene end by 6 bases; junction bases not matched to a gene: 6. Germline-derived CDR1 and CDR2 are ENHRY and SYGVKD.

This clonotype was counted many times. V usage is TRBV29-1 and J usage is TRBJ2-5; TRBD1 aligns across 7 bases. After removal of 5 bases from V and 1 base from J, the junction contained 10 bases not matched to a gene. In germline, CDR1 is SQVTM, CDR2 ANQGSEA. The length of the CDR3 is 15 residues. This chain's CDR3 is CSVCGRGRIQETQYF. CDR3 DNA sequence: TGCAGCGTTTGTGGTAGGGGGCGGATCCAAGAGACCCAGTACTTC.

This clonotype has just a few counts. Relative to the germline gene, one junction end is altered; a read error may explain this. The chain uses TRBV4-3 and TRBJ2-3, with D perhaps TRBD2 (6 bases). Germline V lookup: CDR1 LGHNA, CDR2 YSLEER. This CDR3 region has 15 residues. The CDR3 is CASSQVGSGTDAQYF. DNA of the CDR3: TGCGCCAGCAGCCAAGTTGGTAGCGGCACAGATGCGCAGTATTTT.

This chain connects TRBV5-4 to TRBJ1-5; a weak D match, TRBD1 (5 bases). V was trimmed by 0 bases and J by 7 bases, leaving 11 bases between them. The CDR3 loop spans 14 amino acids. CDR1 is SGHNT and CDR2 is YYREEE in the germline V gene (reference sequence). CDR3 DNA: TGTGCCAGCAGCTTGGCGGGGGAAGGGCAGCCCCAGCATTTT. Its translation is CASSLAGEGQPQHF.

This clonotype was counted ten times or more. CDR3 DNA: TGTGCCAGCAGCCAAGGCAAATACACTGAAGCTTTCTTT. Protein sequence: CASSQGKYTEAFF. The genes are TRBV3-1 and TRBJ1-1; D is undetermined. V gave up 1 base and J gave up 3 bases, with 6 bases separating them. Germline V lookup: CDR1 LGHDT, CDR2 YNNKEL (reference sequence). The CDR3 is made up of 13 amino acids. The full variable domain, with the rest looked up from reference TRBV3-1 and TRBJ1-1, is DTAVSQTPKYLVTQMGNDKSIKCEQNLGHDTMYWYKQDSKKFLKIMFSYNNKELIINETVPNRFSPKSPDKAHLNLHINSLELGDSAVYFCASSQGKYTEAFFGQGTRLTVV.

This clonotype has ten or more counts. The chain recombines TRBV12-3 or TRBV12-4 with TRBJ2-2; D is undetermined. This CDR3 has 14 amino acids. V lost 6 bases to trimming and J lost 6 bases, with 14 bases between them. The CDR3 spells CASSEQAVAGELFF. CDR3 bases: TGTGCCAGCAGCGAGCAAGCAGTAGCCGGGGAGCTGTTTTTT.

This clonotype was seen at least ten times. V usage is TRBV5-4 and J usage is TRBJ2-1, with D tentatively TRBD2 (6 bases). CDR1 is SGHNT, CDR2 YYREEE, per germline (reference sequence). Trimming took 4 bases from V and 5 from J, leaving 13 bases between them. This CDR3 contains 14 residues. As DNA, the CDR3 is TGTGCCAGCAGCCCCGGAGTAGCGGACAATGAGCAGTTCTTC. As protein: CASSPGVADNEQFF.

The chain uses TRBV29-1 and TRBJ2-1; D remains ambiguous. Germline V gives CDR1 SQVTM, CDR2 ANQGSEA. CDR3 length: 10 amino acids. V lost 7 bases and J lost 7, with 8 bases in between. The CDR3 here is CSALGNEQFF. The DNA of the CDR3 is TGCAGCGCCCTGGGAAATGAGCAGTTCTTC.

The V and J genes are TRBV5-4 and TRBJ2-2, with D hard to call. The V gene lost 4 bases and the J gene lost 2 bases, with 12 bases spanning the gap. The CDR3 has 15 amino acids. Germline values: CDR1 SGHNT, CDR2 YYREEE (reference sequence). CDR3 loop: CASSVKLPNTGELFF. CDR3 sequence (DNA): TGTGCCAGCAGCGTAAAACTACCTAACACCGGGGAGCTGTTTTTT.

This clonotype was seen ten or more times. The rearrangement links TRBV6-5 to TRBJ2-3, with D perhaps matching TRBD1 (6 bases). V lost 4 bases to trimming and J lost 8 bases, with 7 bases between them. Germline V gene sequence: CDR1 MNHEY, CDR2 SVGAGI. The CDR3 sequence is 11 residues long. The CDR3 here is CASSSGVTQYF. As DNA, the CDR3 is TGTGCCAGCAGTTCAGGGGTTACGCAGTATTTT.